These T cell receptor beta chains were read from a single sample in a study of blood T cell repertoires in COVID-19. Assay used: immunoSEQ multiplex PCR; TCRdb lists only in-frame clones, some missing. There are about 320,000 clones in the sample; 85% to 90% occur only once, and over 8.5% lies in the top ten. Sequenced input: peripheral blood. These receptors all come from a woman in her 30s with COVID-19, enrolled during active disease. The CDR3 runs from the conserved cysteine through the conserved F or W. Each record gives: D gene, V gene, J gene, clone size, CDR3 DNA, CDR3 protein. D genes are given only for firm matches. Expanded clones get a size class; other rows say once, few or many, or leave the size out.

d_gene: TRBD1
v_gene: TRBV5-4
j_gene: TRBJ2-2
abundance: -
CDR3nt: TGTGCCAGCAGCACTCTCCCGGGACAGGGGGCGTCCGGGGAGCTGTTTTTT
CDR3aa: CASSTLPGQGASGELFF

d_gene: TRBD2
v_gene: TRBV18
j_gene: TRBJ2-1
abundance: few
CDR3nt: TGTGCCAGCTCACCACGGACTAGCGGGGGCAATGAGCAGTTCTTC
CDR3aa: CASSPRTSGGNEQFF

d_gene: -
v_gene: TRBV7-9
j_gene: TRBJ2-1
abundance: -
CDR3nt: TGTGCCAGCAGCAGAGCACAAGGAACTACAGGGAAGCAGTTCTTC
CDR3aa: CASSRAQGTTGKQFF

d_gene: -
v_gene: TRBV19
j_gene: TRBJ1-4
abundance: -
CDR3nt: TGTGCCAGTAGTATAGATCTATTCGTAGGGAGATCTAATGAAAAACTGTTTTTT
CDR3aa: CASSIDLFVGRSNEKLFF

d_gene: TRBD2
v_gene: TRBV18
j_gene: TRBJ2-1
abundance: -
CDR3nt: TGTGCCAGCTCACCACCCGGGGGGGCAACCTACAATGAGCAGTTCTTC
CDR3aa: CASSPPGGATYNEQFF

d_gene: TRBD1
v_gene: TRBV19
j_gene: TRBJ1-2
abundance: few
CDR3nt: TGTGCCAGCAGACAGGGCCTCTATGGCTACACCTTC
CDR3aa: CASRQGLYGYTF

d_gene: -
v_gene: TRBV12-3/TRBV12-4
j_gene: TRBJ2-1
abundance: -
CDR3nt: TGTGCCAGCAGTCGGACAGAGCAGTTCTTC
CDR3aa: CASSRTEQFF

d_gene: -
v_gene: TRBV4-1
j_gene: TRBJ1-6
abundance: -
CDR3nt: TGCGCCAGCAGCCAAGACTTCGGCCAGGGTCGGGTTGATTCACCCCTCCACTTT
CDR3aa: CASSQDFGQGRVDSPLHF

d_gene: -
v_gene: TRBV28
j_gene: TRBJ1-1
abundance: -
CDR3nt: TGTGCCAGCAGTTTGGGGGGGAACACTGAAGCTTTCTTT
CDR3aa: CASSLGGNTEAFF

d_gene: TRBD1
v_gene: TRBV10-3
j_gene: TRBJ2-7
abundance: -
CDR3nt: TGTGCCATCAAAGAAGACGCAGGGGGCTTATCCTACGAGCAGTACTTC
CDR3aa: CAIKEDAGGLSYEQYF

d_gene: -
v_gene: TRBV18
j_gene: TRBJ2-7
abundance: -
CDR3nt: TGTGCCAGCTCCAAGCTTCAAACGCGGGAGCAGTACTTC
CDR3aa: CASSKLQTREQYF

d_gene: -
v_gene: TRBV2
j_gene: TRBJ1-4
abundance: -
CDR3nt: TGTGCCAGCATGGGGAGGAGACTCTCAAAACTGTTTTTT
CDR3aa: CASMGRRLSKLFF

d_gene: TRBD2
v_gene: TRBV3-1/TRBV3-2
j_gene: TRBJ2-1
abundance: -
CDR3nt: TGTGCCAGCAGCCCCGGGACTAGCAACGATGAGCAGTTCTTC
CDR3aa: CASSPGTSNDEQFF

d_gene: -
v_gene: TRBV7-6
j_gene: TRBJ1-1
abundance: -
CDR3nt: TGTGCCAGCAGCCTTACGGGGGAAAACACTGAAGCTTTCTTT
CDR3aa: CASSLTGENTEAFF

d_gene: -
v_gene: TRBV19
j_gene: TRBJ1-1
abundance: -
CDR3nt: TGTGCCAGTTTATCCCGCGGGTCAGGCACTGAAGCTTTCTTT
CDR3aa: CASLSRGSGTEAFF

d_gene: -
v_gene: TRBV18
j_gene: TRBJ2-7
abundance: -
CDR3nt: TGTGCCAGCTCACAGGGACTCTACGAGCAGTACTTC
CDR3aa: CASSQGLYEQYF

d_gene: TRBD1
v_gene: TRBV24-1
j_gene: TRBJ1-1
abundance: -
CDR3nt: TGTGCCACCAGTGACTCCGGGACAGGGGACACTGAAGCTTTCTTT
CDR3aa: CATSDSGTGDTEAFF

d_gene: -
v_gene: TRBV9
j_gene: TRBJ2-7
abundance: -
CDR3nt: TGTGCCAGCAGCGTAGGAGACTCTGAATACGAGCAGTACTTC
CDR3aa: CASSVGDSEYEQYF

d_gene: -
v_gene: TRBV4-2
j_gene: TRBJ1-2
abundance: -
CDR3nt: TGTGCCAGCAGCCAAGGGCAGGTCAACTATGGCTACACCTTC
CDR3aa: CASSQGQVNYGYTF

d_gene: TRBD1
v_gene: TRBV19
j_gene: TRBJ2-2
abundance: once
CDR3nt: TGTGCCAGTAGCCAGGGGGTGAACACCGGGGAGCTGTTTTTT
CDR3aa: CASSQGVNTGELFF

d_gene: -
v_gene: TRBV7-9
j_gene: TRBJ2-2
abundance: -
CDR3nt: TGTGCCAGCAGCACCCGACAGTCCCACACCGGGGAGCTGTTTTTT
CDR3aa: CASSTRQSHTGELFF

d_gene: TRBD1
v_gene: TRBV19
j_gene: TRBJ2-1
abundance: -
CDR3nt: TGTGCCAGTAGTTCTGGACAGGGGGCAGTTTCAGGGCAGTTCTTC
CDR3aa: CASSSGQGAVSGQFF

d_gene: TRBD1
v_gene: TRBV19
j_gene: TRBJ2-7
abundance: -
CDR3nt: TGTGCCAGTAGTATTCTAGGGGGCGGCGAGCAGTACTTC
CDR3aa: CASSILGGGEQYF

d_gene: TRBD1
v_gene: TRBV2
j_gene: TRBJ1-1
abundance: -
CDR3nt: TGTGCCAGCAGTGAGGAACAGGGGCCCACTGAAGCTTTCTTT
CDR3aa: CASSEEQGPTEAFF

d_gene: TRBD2
v_gene: TRBV28
j_gene: TRBJ2-1
abundance: -
CDR3nt: TGTGCCAGCAGTTTCAACGGGGGGAATGAGCAGTTCTTC
CDR3aa: CASSFNGGNEQFF

d_gene: -
v_gene: TRBV6-5
j_gene: TRBJ2-1
abundance: -
CDR3nt: TGTGCCAGCAGACTCGGTAGCGGCTCCTACAATGAGCAGTTCTTC
CDR3aa: CASRLGSGSYNEQFF

d_gene: -
v_gene: TRBV29-1
j_gene: TRBJ2-5
abundance: -
CDR3nt: TGCAGCGTCGACACCCCCCGACCGGACCAAGAGACCCAGTACTTC
CDR3aa: CSVDTPRPDQETQYF

d_gene: -
v_gene: TRBV5-1
j_gene: TRBJ2-7
abundance: -
CDR3nt: TGCGCCAGCAGCTTGGTGGGGAGAAGCTCCTACGAGCAGTACTTC
CDR3aa: CASSLVGRSSYEQYF

d_gene: -
v_gene: TRBV19
j_gene: TRBJ1-6
abundance: -
CDR3nt: TGTGCCAGCGGATCAGGGGCAAGTTATCGCAACTATAATTCACCCCTCCACTTT
CDR3aa: CASGSGASYRNYNSPLHF

d_gene: -
v_gene: TRBV6-5
j_gene: TRBJ1-5
abundance: -
CDR3nt: TGTGCCAGCAGTCCTTCGAGGCATCAGCCCCAGCATTTT
CDR3aa: CASSPSRHQPQHF

d_gene: TRBD2
v_gene: TRBV9
j_gene: TRBJ2-7
abundance: -
CDR3nt: TGTGCCAGCAGCGTGGGGACTAGAACATACGAGCAGTACTTC
CDR3aa: CASSVGTRTYEQYF

d_gene: -
v_gene: TRBV2
j_gene: TRBJ1-5
abundance: -
CDR3nt: TGTGCCAGCAGTGACAGGGCCCGGGGGGGCAATCAGCCCCAGCATTTT
CDR3aa: CASSDRARGGNQPQHF

d_gene: -
v_gene: TRBV18
j_gene: TRBJ1-5
abundance: -
CDR3nt: TGTGCCAGCTCACCATCAGGGAAGGATCAGCCCCAGCATTTT
CDR3aa: CASSPSGKDQPQHF

d_gene: TRBD2
v_gene: TRBV6-1
j_gene: TRBJ2-7
abundance: -
CDR3nt: TGTGCCAGCAGTGAGGGGAGGGGTCGTCGGGCCGAGCAGTACTTC
CDR3aa: CASSEGRGRRAEQYF

d_gene: -
v_gene: TRBV19
j_gene: TRBJ2-2
abundance: -
CDR3nt: TGTGCCAGTAGTATTCTGGCTGCCGGGGAGCTGTTTTTT
CDR3aa: CASSILAAGELFF

d_gene: -
v_gene: TRBV13
j_gene: TRBJ2-6
abundance: few
CDR3nt: TGTGCCAGCAGCTTAAGACAGGCTGGGGCCAACGTCCTGACTTTC
CDR3aa: CASSLRQAGANVLTF

d_gene: TRBD1
v_gene: TRBV2
j_gene: TRBJ1-1
abundance: -
CDR3nt: TGTGCCAGCGGAACAGGGGCTGAGGGGGTAACTGAAGCTTTCTTT
CDR3aa: CASGTGAEGVTEAFF

d_gene: TRBD1
v_gene: TRBV27
j_gene: TRBJ1-1
abundance: once
CDR3nt: TGTGCCAGCAGTTTCAGGGACAGCACTGAAGCTTTCTTT
CDR3aa: CASSFRDSTEAFF

d_gene: -
v_gene: TRBV5-1
j_gene: TRBJ2-7
abundance: -
CDR3nt: TGCGCCAGCAGCTGGGGGCAGAGCTCCTACGAGCAGTACTTC
CDR3aa: CASSWGQSSYEQYF

d_gene: -
v_gene: TRBV10-2
j_gene: TRBJ1-5
abundance: -
CDR3nt: TGCGCCAGCAGTGAGTCGGGAGGGGCCTGGCAGCCCCAGCATTTT
CDR3aa: CASSESGGAWQPQHF

d_gene: TRBD1
v_gene: TRBV14
j_gene: TRBJ2-6
abundance: -
CDR3nt: TGTGCCAGCAGCCCGGGACAGCTCTTCTCTGGGGCCAACGTCCTGACTTTC
CDR3aa: CASSPGQLFSGANVLTF